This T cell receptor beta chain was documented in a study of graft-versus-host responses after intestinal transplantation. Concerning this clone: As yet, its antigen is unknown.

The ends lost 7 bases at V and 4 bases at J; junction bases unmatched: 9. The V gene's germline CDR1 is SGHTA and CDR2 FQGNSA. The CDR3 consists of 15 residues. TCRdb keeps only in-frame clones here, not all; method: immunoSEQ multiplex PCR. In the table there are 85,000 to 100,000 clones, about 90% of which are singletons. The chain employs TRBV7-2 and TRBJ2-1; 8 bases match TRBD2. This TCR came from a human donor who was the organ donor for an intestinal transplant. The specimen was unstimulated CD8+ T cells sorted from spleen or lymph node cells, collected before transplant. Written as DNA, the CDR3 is TGTGCCAGCACCTCACTAGCGGTACTTTACAATGAGCAGTTCTTC. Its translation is CASTSLAVLYNEQFF.